One sample yielded the 12 T cell receptor beta chains listed below, sequenced in a study of early T cells in non-severe SARS-CoV-2 infection. One entry per CDR3 protein results from TCRdb running MiXCR on the 5' RACE reads. The sample has roughly 110,000 distinct CDR3 sequences, roughly 11% seen once. The sequenced sample consisted of whole blood. The receptors were gathered from an adult who was a healthcare worker with PCR-confirmed SARS-CoV-2 infection or an uninfected control (not recorded which).

V usage is TRBV19 and J usage is TRBJ1-5; 10 bases match TRBD1. Trimming removed 1 base from V and 3 bases from J; junction bases left unmatched: 0. The CDR3 totals 15 residues. Germline CDR1 reads LNHDA; CDR2 reads SQIVND (reference sequence). The CDR3 nucleotides read TGTGCCAGTAGTATAGGACAGGGGGCCAATCAGCCCCAGCATTTT. Residues: CASSIGQGANQPQHF.

This chain joins TRBV20-1 and TRBJ1-1; D is uncertain. The CDR3 spans 13 residues. From germline, CDR1 is DFQATT and CDR2 SNEGSKA (reference sequence). Between the trimmed V and J ends, which lost 0 bases and 2 bases, there was a span of 7 bases. The CDR3, as DNA: TGCAGTGCTAGAGAGACGGGTAACACTGAAGCTTTCTTT. It specifies CSARETGNTEAFF.

CDR3 coding DNA: TGTGCCATTTCGATAGGGCGGTACAATGAGCAGTTCTTC. The encoded protein is CAISIGRYNEQFF. The chain is built from TRBV28 and TRBJ2-1, with unresolved D. The V end was cut by 10 bases, the J end by 4 bases, with 14 bases between. The germline V gene has CDR1 MDHEN and CDR2 SYDVKM. This CDR3 region has 13 residues.

V gene TRBV29-1 combines with J gene TRBJ1-5, with D maybe TRBD1 (6 bases). Germline V gene data show CDR1 as SQVTM and CDR2 as ANQGSEA. V was clipped by 7 bases and J by 3 bases, with 13 bases between them. This CDR3 is built from 13 residues. The DNA of the CDR3 is TGCAGCGCCCGGGACAACTTCAATCAGCCCCAGCATTTT. This codes for CSARDNFNQPQHF.

The sample holds many counts of this clonotype. The chain employs TRBV5-1 and TRBJ2-4, with D possibly being TRBD2 (7 bases). CDR3 length: 14 residues. The V end lost 0 bases, the J end lost 8 bases, and 12 bases lay between the germline ends. Germline loops: CDR1 SGHRS, CDR2 YFSETQ. The CDR3 region is CASSLVGGLDIQYF. The CDR3 nucleotides are TGCGCCAGCAGCTTGGTCGGGGGGCTGGACATTCAGTACTTC.

This clonotype showed up many times. The rearrangement uses TRBV7-8 and TRBJ2-2; D gene ambiguous. This CDR3 comprises 16 residues. V lost 5 bases and J 0 bases, leaving 13 bases between the germline ends. CDR1 SGHVS and CDR2 FQNEAQ come from the germline V gene. CDR3 in amino acids: CASSLPLRPNTGELFF. The CDR3 DNA follows: TGTGCCAGCAGCCTCCCCCTAAGGCCGAACACCGGGGAGCTGTTTTTT.

This clonotype was seen ten or more times. The chain combines TRBV6-6 with TRBJ2-7; D may match TRBD1 or TRBD2 (5 bases each). This CDR3 comprises 14 residues. CDR1 and CDR2 from the germline V gene are MNHNY and SVGAGI (reference sequence). The germline V and J ends were trimmed by 6 bases and 1 base, with 13 bases remaining between them. The CDR3 loop reads CASSLGAPSYEQYF. CDR3 sequence (DNA): TGTGCCAGCAGCCTCGGGGCCCCTTCCTACGAGCAGTACTTC.

In this sample, this clonotype turned up a few times. This chain links TRBV7-9 with TRBJ1-4; no definite D call. Germline V gives CDR1 SEHNR, CDR2 FQNEAQ (reference sequence). Trimming shortened V by 4 bases and J by 14 bases, and 17 bases separated the two germline ends. The length of the CDR3 is 13 residues. The CDR3 loop is CASSYKDEPTLFF. DNA for the CDR3: TGTGCCAGCAGCTATAAAGACGAACCTACTCTGTTTTTT.

This clonotype occurred many times. The chain uses TRBV12-3 or TRBV12-4 and TRBJ2-5, with TRBD1 matching 7 bases. CDR3 length equals 15 residues. The trim removed 5 bases at V and 1 base at J, leaving 7 bases unmatched. The CDR3 sequence: CASSTSGGTQETQYF. The CDR3 DNA reads as TGTGCCAGCAGTACCTCAGGGGGTACCCAAGAGACCCAGTACTTC.

The chain uses TRBV5-4 and TRBJ1-1; D is uncertain. Germline V gene data show CDR1 as SGHNT and CDR2 as YYREEE (reference sequence). The ends were cut back, 4 bases at V and 5 bases at J, with 12 bases in the middle. This CDR3 has 13 residues. The CDR3 here is CASSVGGRTEAFF. CDR3 sequence (DNA): TGTGCCAGCAGCGTCGGAGGGCGAACTGAAGCTTTCTTT.

The table lists this clonotype with a few counts. The chain recombines TRBV20-1 with TRBJ2-5, with D possibly TRBD2 on 6 matching bases. Per germline, CDR1 DFQATT and CDR2 SNEGSKA (reference sequence). This CDR3 has 14 residues. With 2 bases removed from V and 4 bases from J, the gap between germline ends came to 14 bases. CDR3 sequence: CSARPPWGVETQYF. CDR3 sequence (DNA): TGCAGTGCTAGACCCCCTTGGGGGGTAGAGACCCAGTACTTC.

This clonotype was observed at least ten times. A read error may produce the germline difference seen at one junction end. This rearrangement joins TRBV29-1 to TRBJ1-1; 7 nucleotides match TRBD1. This CDR3 has 12 residues. Germline CDR1 reads SQVTM; CDR2 reads ANQGSEA. CDR3 region: CSVGLGGRGVLF. Written as DNA, the CDR3 is TGCAGCGTTGGATTAGGGGGCAGGGGGGTTCTCTTT.